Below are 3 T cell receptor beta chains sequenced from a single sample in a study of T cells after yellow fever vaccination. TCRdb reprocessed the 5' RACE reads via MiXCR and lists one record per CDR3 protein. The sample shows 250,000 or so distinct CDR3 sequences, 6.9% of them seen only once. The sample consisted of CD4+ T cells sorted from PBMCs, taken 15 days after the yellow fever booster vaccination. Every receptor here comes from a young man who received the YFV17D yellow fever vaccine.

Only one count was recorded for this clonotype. The CDR3 loop reads CASTLSGSWSYEQYF. CDR3 bases: TGTGCCAGCACCCTCAGCGGGAGTTGGTCCTACGAGCAGTACTTC. This chain joins TRBV6-1 and TRBJ2-7; TRBD2 aligns across 8 bases. The germline gives CDR1 MNHNS, CDR2 SASEGT. V lost 7 bases and J lost 1; bases outside the gene matches: 9. The length of the CDR3 is 15 residues.

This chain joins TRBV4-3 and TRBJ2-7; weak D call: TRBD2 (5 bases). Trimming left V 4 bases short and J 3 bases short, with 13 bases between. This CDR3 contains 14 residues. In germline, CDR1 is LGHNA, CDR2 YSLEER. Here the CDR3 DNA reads TGCGCCAGCAGCCCCCAGACTACTAACTACGAGCAGTACTTC. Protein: CASSPQTTNYEQYF.

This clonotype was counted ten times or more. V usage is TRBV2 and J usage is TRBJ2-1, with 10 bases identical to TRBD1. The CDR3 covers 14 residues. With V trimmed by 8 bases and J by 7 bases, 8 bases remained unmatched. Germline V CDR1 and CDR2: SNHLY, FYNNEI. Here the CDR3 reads CASLRQGARNEQFF. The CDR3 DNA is TGTGCCAGCCTACGACAGGGGGCGCGTAATGAGCAGTTCTTC. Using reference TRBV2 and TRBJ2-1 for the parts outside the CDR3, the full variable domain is EPEVTQTPSHQVTQMGQEVILRCVPISNHLYFYWYRQILGQKVEFLVSFYNNEISEKSEIFDDQFSVERPDGSNFTLKIRSTKLEDSAMYFCASLRQGARNEQFFGPGTRLTVL.